The clone carrying this TCR beta chain showed up just a few times. These data originate in a study of blood T cell repertoires in COVID-19. Sequencing used immunoSEQ multiplex PCR; TCRdb keeps in-frame clones, though not all of them. The sample has around 200,000 clones, more than 75% seen once. V shed 4 bases and J shed 7 bases, with 2 bases lying between them. The CDR3 is 10 amino acids. Germline CDR1 MGHDK, CDR2 SYGVNS. This TCR was recovered from a man aged 55-75 years who had recovered from COVID-19. What was sequenced was peripheral blood. The chain links TRBV25-1 to TRBJ1-5, with D unresolved. In DNA form, the CDR3 reads TGTGCCAGCAGTGCGCAGCCCCAGCATTTT. Its translation: CASSAQPQHF.